This T cell receptor (beta chain) was profiled in a study of blood T cell repertoires in COVID-19. Turning to the study itself: COVID-19 samples from acute and convalescent phases originated in the United States, Italy and Spain. Sources were T cells, B-cell-depleted T cells, or PBMCs; the material itself was cDNA or gDNA.

The data were produced by immunoSEQ multiplex PCR, yet TCRdb's version contains in-frame clones alone and is incomplete. This table holds about 190,000 clones, roughly 86% found once. Adults between roughly 18 and 95 years of age took part from about two dozen US areas. Germline CDR1 and CDR2: SGHRS and YFSETQ. The trim removed 0 bases at V and 2 bases at J, leaving 2 bases unmatched. This CDR3 is built from 15 residues. The source material was PBMCs or T cells enriched from blood (not recorded which). The origin of this receptor is a man in his forties with acute COVID-19. J is TRBJ2-7 and V is TRBV5-1; 10 bases match TRBD2. The CDR3 DNA reads TGCGCCAGCAGCTTGGACAGCGGGAGGGCCTACGAGCAGTACTTC. The encoded protein is CASSLDSGRAYEQYF.